The source of this T cell receptor beta chain is a study of regulatory T cells in long-lasting Graves disease. The time point here: newly diagnosed GD, antithyroid drugs for less than 3 months. RNA from PBMCs was the source of the TCR library. Germline values: CDR1 DFQATT, CDR2 SNEGSKA (reference sequence). V lost 1 base and J lost 6, with 13 bases in between. The CDR3 runs to 14 residues. Building the TCR beta libraries relied on iRepertoire HTBI primers, and CDR3 regions underwent Arm-PCR. From the multiplex PCR reads, TCRdb called clonotypes with MiXCR, one entry per CDR3 protein. Found here are hundreds of thousands of distinct CDR3 sequences, around 15% of them singletons; the top ten hold about 17%. The sample was also reused in another study, on T cells in Graves' hyperthyroidism and ophthalmopathy.

This chain connects TRBV20-1 to TRBJ2-1, with D perhaps matching TRBD2 (6 bases). The sample was peripheral blood mononuclear cells (PBMCs), taken at new diagnosis, from a patient treated with antithyroid drugs. The source of this sequence is a woman between 25 and 40 years old with Graves disease. In DNA, the CDR3 is TGCAGTGCTAGAGGCGGACGGGGGTTCAATGAGCAGTTCTTC. Its protein is CSARGGRGFNEQFF.